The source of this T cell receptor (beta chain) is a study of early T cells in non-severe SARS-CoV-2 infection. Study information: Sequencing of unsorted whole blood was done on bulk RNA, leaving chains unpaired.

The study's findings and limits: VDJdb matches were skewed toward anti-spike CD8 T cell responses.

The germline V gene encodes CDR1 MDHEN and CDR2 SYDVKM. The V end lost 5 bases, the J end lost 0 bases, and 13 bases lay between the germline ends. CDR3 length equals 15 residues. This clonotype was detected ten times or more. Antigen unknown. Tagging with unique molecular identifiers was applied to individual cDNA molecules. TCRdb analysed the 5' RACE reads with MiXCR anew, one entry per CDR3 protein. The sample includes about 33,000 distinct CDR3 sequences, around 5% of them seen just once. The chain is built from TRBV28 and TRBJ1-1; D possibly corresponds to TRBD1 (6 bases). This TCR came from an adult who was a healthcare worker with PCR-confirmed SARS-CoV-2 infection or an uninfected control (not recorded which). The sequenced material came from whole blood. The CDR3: CASSRPGHVNTEAFF. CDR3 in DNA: TGTGCCAGCAGTAGACCGGGACACGTGAACACTGAAGCTTTCTTT.